These 4 T cell receptor beta chains were sequenced from one sample in a study of beta chain features in type 1 diabetes. Expressed TCRB transcripts got sequenced, as all isolated RNA was reverse transcribed. Produced via immunoSEQ multiplex PCR; TCRdb's table is partial and in-frame only. The profile covers just over 150,000 clones, with roughly 11% appearing a single time and approximately 2% taken by the ten largest. Sequenced: central memory CD4+ T cells from blood. Receptors originate from a man aged 18 to 29 in good health.

V usage is TRBV6-4 and J usage is TRBJ2-5, with D tentatively TRBD1 (6 bases). The CDR3 is 13 residues long. From germline, CDR1 is MRHNA and CDR2 SNTAGT. V lost 6 bases, J lost 5 bases, and 13 bases lay in between. CDR3 in amino acids: CASSRGMGETQYF. In DNA, the CDR3 is TGTGCCAGCAGCAGGGGAATGGGGGAGACCCAGTACTTC.

The V gene is TRBV11-2, the J gene TRBJ1-1, with D tentatively TRBD1 (5 bases). V lost 2 bases, J lost 4 bases, and 11 bases lay in between. Germline-derived CDR1 and CDR2 are SGHAT and FQNNGV. CDR3 length: 14 residues. DNA of the CDR3: TGTGCCAGCAGCTTACAGGGCATAAGCACTGAAGCTTTCTTT. It codes for CASSLQGISTEAFF.

This chain links TRBV27 with TRBJ2-5; D unclear. The CDR3 spans 15 residues. Germline V gene sequence: CDR1 MNHEY, CDR2 SMNVEV (reference sequence). The ends were cut back, 0 bases at V and 4 bases at J, with 12 bases in the middle. The chain's CDR3 is CASSLSSWGRETQYF. In nucleotides, the CDR3 is TGTGCCAGCAGTTTATCTTCTTGGGGTCGAGAGACCCAGTACTTC.

The V and J genes are TRBV18 and TRBJ2-7; D possibly uses TRBD1 or TRBD2 (5 bases each). The ends were cut back, 1 base at V and 0 bases at J, with 13 bases in the middle. In germline, CDR1 is KGHSH, CDR2 LQKENI. This CDR3 has 16 residues. The CDR3 DNA follows: TGTGCCAGCTCACCACGGGCGGGTGACAGCTCCTACGAGCAGTACTTC. It encodes CASSPRAGDSSYEQYF.